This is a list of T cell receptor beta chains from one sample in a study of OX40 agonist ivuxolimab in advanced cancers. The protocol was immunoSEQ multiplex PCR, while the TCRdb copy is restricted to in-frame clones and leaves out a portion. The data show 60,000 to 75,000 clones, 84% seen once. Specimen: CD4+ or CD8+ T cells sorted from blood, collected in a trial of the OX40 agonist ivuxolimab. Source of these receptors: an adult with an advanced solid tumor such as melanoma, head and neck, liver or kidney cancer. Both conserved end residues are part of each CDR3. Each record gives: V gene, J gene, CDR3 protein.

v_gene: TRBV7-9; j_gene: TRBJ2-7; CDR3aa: CASSRLGDRSYEQYF
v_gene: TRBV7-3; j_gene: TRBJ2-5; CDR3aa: CASSLSGGAETQYF
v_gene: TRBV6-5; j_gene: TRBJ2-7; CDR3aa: CASSTGQGSYEQYF
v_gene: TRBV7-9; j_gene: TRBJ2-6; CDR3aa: CASRKKGPGAEGANVLTF
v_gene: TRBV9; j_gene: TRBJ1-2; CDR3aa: CASSGIETGPYGYTF
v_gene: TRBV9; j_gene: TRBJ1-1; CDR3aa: CASSGDRGQYAEAFF
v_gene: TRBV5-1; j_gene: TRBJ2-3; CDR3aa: CASSLGLAGGLTDTQYF
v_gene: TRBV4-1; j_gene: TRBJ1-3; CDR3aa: CASSQGFASSGNTIYF
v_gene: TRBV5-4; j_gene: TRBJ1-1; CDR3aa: CASSPQVTQDTEAFF
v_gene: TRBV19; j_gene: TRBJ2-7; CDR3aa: CASSYAGQMSSYEQYF
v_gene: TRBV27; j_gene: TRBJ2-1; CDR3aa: CASSGLAIYNEQFF
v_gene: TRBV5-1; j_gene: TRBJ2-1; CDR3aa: CASSLQGRGNEQFF
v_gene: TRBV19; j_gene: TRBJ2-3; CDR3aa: CASCRGGPSTDTQYF
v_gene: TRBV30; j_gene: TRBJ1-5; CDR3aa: CAWAGTSAQPQHF
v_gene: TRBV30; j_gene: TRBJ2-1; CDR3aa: CAWSVRGAGARGEQFF
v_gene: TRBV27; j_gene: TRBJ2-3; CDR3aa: CASRPWGDSFSDTQYF
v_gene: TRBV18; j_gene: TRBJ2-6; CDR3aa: CASSPPAQGRANVLTF
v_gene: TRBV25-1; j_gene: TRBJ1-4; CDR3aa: CASSESRGGEKLFF
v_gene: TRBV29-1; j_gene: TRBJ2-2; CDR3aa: CSVPSPGYGELFF
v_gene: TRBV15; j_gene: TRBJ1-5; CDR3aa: CATQRGGNQPQHF
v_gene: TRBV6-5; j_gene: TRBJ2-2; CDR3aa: CASSYSMGTNTGELFF
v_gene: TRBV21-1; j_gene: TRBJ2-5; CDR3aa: CASSKAPEEGQYF
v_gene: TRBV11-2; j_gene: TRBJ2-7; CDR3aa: CASSFGGRFLDEQYF
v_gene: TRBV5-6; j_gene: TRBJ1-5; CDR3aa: CASSLGLSQPQHF
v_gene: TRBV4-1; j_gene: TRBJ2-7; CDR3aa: CASSQSLAGTYEQYF
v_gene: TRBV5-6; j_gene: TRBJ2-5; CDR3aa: CASSPDSGGGTQYF
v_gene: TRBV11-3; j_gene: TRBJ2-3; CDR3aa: CASNSPRGTDTQYF
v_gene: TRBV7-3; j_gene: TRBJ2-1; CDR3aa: CASSLRGQGLRSEQFF
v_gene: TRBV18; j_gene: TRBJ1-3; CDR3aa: CASSPPKIGGNTIYF
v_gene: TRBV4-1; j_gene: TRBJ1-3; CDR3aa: CASSQGLDGVGNTIYF
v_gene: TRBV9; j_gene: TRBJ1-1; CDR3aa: CASSVVGGNTEAFF
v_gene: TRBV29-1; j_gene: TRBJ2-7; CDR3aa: CSARLGGSEQYF
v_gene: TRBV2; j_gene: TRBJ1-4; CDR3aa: CASSGRQRGGEKLFF
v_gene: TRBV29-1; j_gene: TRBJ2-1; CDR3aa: CSGWVAYNSYNEQFF
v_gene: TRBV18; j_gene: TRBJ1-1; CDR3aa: CASSYGANTEAFF
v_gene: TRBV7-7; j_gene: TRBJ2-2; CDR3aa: CASSLSDGTGELFF
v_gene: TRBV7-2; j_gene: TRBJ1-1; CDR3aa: CATKGPRGPEAFF
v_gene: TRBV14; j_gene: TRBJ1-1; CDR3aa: CASSPLTGKDTEAFF